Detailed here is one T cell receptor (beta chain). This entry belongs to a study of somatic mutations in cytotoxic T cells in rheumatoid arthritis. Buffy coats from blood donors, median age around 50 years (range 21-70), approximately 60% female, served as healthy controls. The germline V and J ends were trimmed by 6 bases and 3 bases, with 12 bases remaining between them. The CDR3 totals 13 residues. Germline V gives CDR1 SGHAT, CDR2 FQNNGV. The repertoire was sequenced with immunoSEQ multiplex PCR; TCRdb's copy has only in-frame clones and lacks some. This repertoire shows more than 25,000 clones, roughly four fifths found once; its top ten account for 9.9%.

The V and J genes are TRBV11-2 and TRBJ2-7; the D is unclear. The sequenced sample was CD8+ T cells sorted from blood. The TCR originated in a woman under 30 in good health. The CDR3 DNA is TGTGCCAGCAGTCAAGGACCGGTCTACGAGCAGTACTTC. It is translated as CASSQGPVYEQYF.